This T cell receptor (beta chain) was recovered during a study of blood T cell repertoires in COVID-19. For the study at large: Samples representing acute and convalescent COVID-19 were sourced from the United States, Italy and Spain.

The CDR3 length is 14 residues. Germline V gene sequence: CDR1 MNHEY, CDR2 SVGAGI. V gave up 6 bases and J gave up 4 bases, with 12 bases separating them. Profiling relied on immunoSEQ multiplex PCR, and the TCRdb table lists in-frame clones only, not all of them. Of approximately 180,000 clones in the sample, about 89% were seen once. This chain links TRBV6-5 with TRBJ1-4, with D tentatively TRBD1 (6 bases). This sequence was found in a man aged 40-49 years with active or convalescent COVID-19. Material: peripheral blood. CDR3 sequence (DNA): TGTGCCAGCAGGCCGACAGGTTATAATGAAAAACTGTTTTTT. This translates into CASRPTGYNEKLFF.